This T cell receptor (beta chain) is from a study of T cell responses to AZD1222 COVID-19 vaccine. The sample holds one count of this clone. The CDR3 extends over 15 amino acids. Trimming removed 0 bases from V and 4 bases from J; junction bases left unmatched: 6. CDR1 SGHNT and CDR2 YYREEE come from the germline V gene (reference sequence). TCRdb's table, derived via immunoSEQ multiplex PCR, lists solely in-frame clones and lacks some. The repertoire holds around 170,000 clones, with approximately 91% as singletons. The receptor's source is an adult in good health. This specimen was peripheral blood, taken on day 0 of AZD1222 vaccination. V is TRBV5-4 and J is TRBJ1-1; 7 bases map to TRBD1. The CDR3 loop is CASSLAETGSTEAFF. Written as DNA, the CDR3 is TGTGCCAGCAGCTTGGCCGAGACAGGGTCCACTGAAGCTTTCTTT. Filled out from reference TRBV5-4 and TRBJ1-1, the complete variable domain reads ETGVTQSPTHLIKTRGQQVTLRCSSQSGHNTVSWYQQALGQGPQFIFQYYREEENGRGNFPPRFSGLQFPNYSSELNVNALELDDSALYLCASSLAETGSTEAFFGQGTRLTVV.